The entry below describes one T cell receptor (beta chain). This table comes from immunoSEQ multiplex PCR, and its TCRdb copy is limited to in-frame clones, with some not included. This sample has 2 million to 2.5 million clones; less than 95% occur once, and the top ten carry roughly 1%. Naive CD8 cells lacked CD45RO, underwent positive selection for CCR7 and left out terminally differentiated effector memory CD45RA+ cells. This sample was taken from a study of shared clonotypes between healthy human individuals. Germline V gives CDR1 SNHLY, CDR2 FYNNEI. This CDR3 region has 11 residues. Material for sequencing was naive CD8+ T cells sorted from blood. The TCR was taken from a man aged 18 to 30 in good health. This chain connects TRBV2 to TRBJ1-1, with a possible D match to TRBD1 (6 bases). The CDR3 here is CVRGVNTEAFF. DNA of the CDR3: TGTGTAAGGGGGGTGAACACTGAAGCTTTCTTT.